This T cell receptor beta chain was recorded in a study of T-cell reconstitution after alpha-beta-depleted transplantation in children. Overall study results and limits: One year after transplant, T-cell counts and diversity came mostly from newly produced T cells.

Unique molecular identifiers were incorporated into the prepared TCRbeta library. Each CDR3 protein is one row after TCRdb ran MiXCR on the PCR reads. Of 400,000 to 550,000 distinct CDR3 sequences listed, approximately 10% were seen once; the top ten hold around 2%. On this clonotype itself: No antigen is known for it. A much bigger clone sits one base away, suggesting this may be a read error.

The CDR3 extends over 13 amino acids. With 5 bases removed from V and 5 bases from J, the gap between germline ends came to 12 bases. Germline CDR1 and CDR2: MNHNS and SASEGT. The chain has TRBV6-1 and TRBJ2-5, with D perhaps matching TRBD2 (5 bases). The specimen was PBMCs, collected before TCRalphabeta/CD19-depleted stem cell transplant. The sequence derives from a child under 10 years old with inherited bone marrow failure, due to receive a stem cell transplant. The CDR3, as DNA: TGTGCCAGCAGTAAACCTGGGGAGGAGACCCAGTACTTC. Translated, it gives CASSKPGEETQYF.